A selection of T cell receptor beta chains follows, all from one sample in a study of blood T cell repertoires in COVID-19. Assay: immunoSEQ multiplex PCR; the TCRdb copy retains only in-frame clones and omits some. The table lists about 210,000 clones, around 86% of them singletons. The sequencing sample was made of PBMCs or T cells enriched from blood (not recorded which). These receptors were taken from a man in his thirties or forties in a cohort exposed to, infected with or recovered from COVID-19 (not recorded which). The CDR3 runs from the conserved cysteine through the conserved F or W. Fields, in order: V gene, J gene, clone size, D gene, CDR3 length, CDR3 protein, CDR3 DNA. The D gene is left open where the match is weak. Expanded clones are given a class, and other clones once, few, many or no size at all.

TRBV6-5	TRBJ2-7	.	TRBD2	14	CASSTGTSIHEQYF	TGTGCCAGCAGTACCGGGACTAGTATCCACGAGCAGTACTTC
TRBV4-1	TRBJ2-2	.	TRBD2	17	CASSQDPGLANGGELFF	TGCGCCAGCAGCCAGGACCCGGGACTAGCCAACGGCGGGGAGCTGTTTTTT
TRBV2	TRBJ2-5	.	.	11	CASSEEQNQYF	TGTGCCAGCAGTGAAGAACAGAACCAGTACTTC
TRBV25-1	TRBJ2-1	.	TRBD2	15	CASSWEGRINNEQFF	TGTGCCAGCAGTTGGGAGGGGAGGATAAACAATGAGCAGTTCTTC
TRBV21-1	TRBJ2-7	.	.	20	CASSKPVPGQGQPKPYEQYF	TGTGCCAGCAGCAAACCAGTCCCGGGACAGGGACAACCGAAACCCTACGAGCAGTACTTC
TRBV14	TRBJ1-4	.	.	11	CASSHVEKLFF	TGTGCCAGCAGCCACGTGGAAAAACTGTTTTTT
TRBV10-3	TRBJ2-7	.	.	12	CAISESNRKQYF	TGTGCCATCAGTGAGTCCAACAGAAAGCAGTACTTC
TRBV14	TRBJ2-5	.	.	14	CASSRKDWQETQYF	TGTGCCAGCAGCCGAAAGGACTGGCAAGAGACCCAGTACTTC
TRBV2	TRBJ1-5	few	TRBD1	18	CASLPDRWSFVGNQPQHF	TGTGCCAGCCTCCCGGACAGGTGGAGCTTTGTGGGCAATCAGCCCCAGCATTTT
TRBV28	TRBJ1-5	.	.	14	CASSPRLTNQPQHF	TGTGCCAGCAGTCCTCGACTTACCAATCAGCCCCAGCATTTT
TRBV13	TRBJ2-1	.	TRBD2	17	CASSLYPSGRAYNEQFF	TGTGCCAGCAGCTTATATCCTAGCGGGAGGGCTTACAATGAGCAGTTCTTC
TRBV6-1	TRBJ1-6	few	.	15	CASSESQVHTSPLHF	TGTGCCAGCAGTGAGTCTCAGGTCCATACTTCACCCCTCCACTTT
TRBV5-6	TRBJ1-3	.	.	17	CASSLGATGTLGNTIYF	TGTGCCAGCAGCTTGGGCGCGACAGGCACATTAGGGAACACCATATATTTT
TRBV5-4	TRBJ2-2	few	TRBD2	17	CASSFFLAGGFTGELFF	TGTGCCAGCAGCTTTTTCCTAGCGGGAGGGTTCACCGGGGAGCTGTTTTTT
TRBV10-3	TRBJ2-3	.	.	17	CAISEKEQGMGTDTQYF	TGTGCCATCAGTGAGAAAGAACAGGGTATGGGCACAGATACGCAGTATTTT
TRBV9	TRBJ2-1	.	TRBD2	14	CASSTSGSYNEQFF	TGTGCCAGCTCGACTAGCGGTTCCTACAATGAGCAGTTCTTC
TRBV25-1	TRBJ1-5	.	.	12	CASSEPGSPQHF	TGTGCCAGCAGTGAGCCGGGTAGCCCCCAGCATTTT
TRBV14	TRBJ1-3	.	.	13	CASSQRSGNTIYF	TGTGCCAGCAGCCAACGCTCTGGAAACACCATATATTTT
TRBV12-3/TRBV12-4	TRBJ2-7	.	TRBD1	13	CASRDTGGYEQYF	TGTGCCAGCAGGGACACAGGGGGCTACGAGCAGTACTTC
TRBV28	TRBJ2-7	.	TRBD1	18	CASSSTHRTGKSSYEQYF	TGTGCCAGCAGTTCAACCCATCGGACAGGGAAGAGCTCCTACGAGCAGTACTTC
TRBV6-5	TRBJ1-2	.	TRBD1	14	CASSYSTGVEGYTF	TGTGCCAGCAGTTACTCAACAGGGGTTGAAGGCTACACCTTC
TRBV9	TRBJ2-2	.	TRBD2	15	CASKTGLEKAGELFF	TGTGCCAGCAAGACGGGACTAGAAAAAGCCGGGGAGCTGTTTTTT
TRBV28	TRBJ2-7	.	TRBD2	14	CASSPTAGAHEQYF	TGTGCCAGCAGTCCCACAGCGGGAGCCCACGAGCAGTACTTC
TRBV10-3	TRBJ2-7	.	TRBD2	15	CATQGVSGRAREQYF	TGTGCCACCCAAGGGGTTAGCGGGAGGGCCCGTGAGCAGTACTTC
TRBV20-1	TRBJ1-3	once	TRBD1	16	CSASRDRGRSGNTIYF	TGCAGTGCTAGTAGGGACAGGGGTCGGTCTGGAAACACCATATATTTT
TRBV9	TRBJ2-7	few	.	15	CASSVGDSGTYEQYF	TGTGCCAGCAGCGTAGGTGATAGCGGCACCTACGAGCAGTACTTC
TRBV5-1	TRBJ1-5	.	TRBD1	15	CASSTDGTGIQPQHF	TGCGCCAGCAGCACGGACGGGACAGGTATCCAGCCCCAGCATTTT
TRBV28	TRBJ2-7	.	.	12	CASSLRGNEQYF	TGTGCCAGCAGTTTAAGAGGGAACGAGCAGTACTTC
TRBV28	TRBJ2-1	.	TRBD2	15	CASSSGLAGVHEQFF	TGTGCCAGCAGTTCGGGACTAGCGGGAGTCCATGAGCAGTTCTTC
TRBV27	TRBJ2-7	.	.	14	CASSLNTRSYERYF	TGTGCCAGCAGTCTAAACACTAGATCCTACGAGCGGTACTTC
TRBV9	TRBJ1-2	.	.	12	CASTGVGYGYTF	TGTGCCAGCACGGGGGTCGGGTATGGCTACACCTTC
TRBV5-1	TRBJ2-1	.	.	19	CASSQSARGRALPYNEQFF	TGCGCCAGCAGCCAATCCGCTAGGGGGAGGGCCCTACCTTACAATGAGCAGTTCTTC
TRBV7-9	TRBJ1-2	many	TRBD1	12	CASSFDRDGYTF	TGTGCCAGCAGCTTTGACAGGGATGGCTACACCTTC
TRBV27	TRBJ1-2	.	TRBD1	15	CASSPQGATVYGYTF	TGTGCCAGCTCCCCCCAGGGGGCCACGGTCTATGGCTACACCTTC
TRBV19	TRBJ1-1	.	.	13	CASSTGVWTEAFF	TGTGCCAGTAGTACGGGGGTATGGACTGAAGCTTTCTTT
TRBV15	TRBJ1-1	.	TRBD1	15	CATSRPGTGNTEAFF	TGTGCCACCAGCAGACCCGGGACAGGGAACACTGAAGCTTTCTTT
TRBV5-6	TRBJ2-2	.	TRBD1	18	CASSWTTTGGGYTGELFF	TGTGCCAGCAGCTGGACTACGACAGGGGGCGGGTACACCGGGGAGCTGTTTTTT
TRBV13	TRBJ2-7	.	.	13	CASSSGFSYEQYF	TGTGCCAGCAGCTCCGGGTTCTCCTACGAGCAGTACTTC
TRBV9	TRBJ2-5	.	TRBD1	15	CASSAGTASQETQYF	TGTGCCAGCAGCGCGGGGACAGCGTCACAAGAGACCCAGTACTTC
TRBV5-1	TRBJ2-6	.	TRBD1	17	CASSPRQGITGANVLTF	TGCGCCAGCAGCCCGAGACAGGGGATTACTGGGGCCAACGTCCTGACTTTC